This entry features one T cell receptor beta chain sequence. As yet, its antigen is unknown. It may be a read error: a sequence one base away is much more abundant. Because the CDR3 is missing its conserved closing phenylalanine or tryptophan, this is likely a read error. The DNA is left out, because the CDR3 cannot be placed on it with certainty; the CDR3 is given as TCRdb lists it. Ends included, the CDR3 has 13 residues. Co-extraction yielded RNA and DNA from 20-30 mg of unsorted bulk tissue. The patients lived with chronic HBV infection and had not yet received any treatment. Starting from around 0.45 ug of total RNA, TCR beta cDNA was produced with a primer in the constant region. Modified slightly, ARM-PCR produced TCR beta libraries over three nested multiplex PCR rounds. The two initial PCR rounds, approximately 10 cycles each, used TRBV1-TRBV30 forward and C-beta reverse primers. MiXCR was run by TCRdb on the multiplex PCR reads, yielding one entry per CDR3 protein. This table has about 200,000 distinct CDR3 sequences, 70% to 90% appearing once.

These data are taken from a study of tumor-infiltrating lymphocytes in primary liver carcinoma. About the research overall: Each of the samples returned roughly 3.65 to 7.5 million productive TCRbeta reads (a yield similar across tissue types). General study findings and limits: For tumor-adjacent and tumor-blood pairs, overlap was less than that seen for tumor region pairs. Just around 7-24% of top clones spanned all five tumor regions.

The sequenced material came from tumor tissue from primary liver carcinoma. The chain uses TRBV12-3 or TRBV12-4 and TRBJ1-1; the D call of TRBD1 is as the table states it, not checked on the DNA. The sequence came from a man in his forties with primary liver carcinoma and hepatitis B virus infection. This CDR3 is CASSSSGLTEVFL.